This T cell receptor beta chain was documented in a study of patients and donors after allogeneic stem cell transplantation. TCRdb used MiXCR to reprocess the RT-PCR reads, holding one entry per CDR3 protein. The sample carries over 150,000 distinct CDR3 sequences, about 29% recorded once. CDR1 and CDR2 (germline): SQVTM, ANQGSEA. V was cut by 0 bases and J by 4 bases, with 12 bases left in between. The CDR3 has 14 residues. The sequencing input was blood, either unsorted or a sorted T cell fraction (not recorded which). This TCR derives from a human donor who was either an allogeneic HSCT recipient or a stem cell or donor lymphocyte infusion donor (not recorded which). It is not recorded whose cells these are; they may come from a transplant donor. This chain links TRBV29-1 with TRBJ1-1; tentative D call: TRBD1 (5 bases). Here the CDR3 DNA reads TGCAGCGTTGAAGATGGTGGGGGGATCACTGAAGCTTTCTTT. Protein product: CSVEDGGGITEAFF.